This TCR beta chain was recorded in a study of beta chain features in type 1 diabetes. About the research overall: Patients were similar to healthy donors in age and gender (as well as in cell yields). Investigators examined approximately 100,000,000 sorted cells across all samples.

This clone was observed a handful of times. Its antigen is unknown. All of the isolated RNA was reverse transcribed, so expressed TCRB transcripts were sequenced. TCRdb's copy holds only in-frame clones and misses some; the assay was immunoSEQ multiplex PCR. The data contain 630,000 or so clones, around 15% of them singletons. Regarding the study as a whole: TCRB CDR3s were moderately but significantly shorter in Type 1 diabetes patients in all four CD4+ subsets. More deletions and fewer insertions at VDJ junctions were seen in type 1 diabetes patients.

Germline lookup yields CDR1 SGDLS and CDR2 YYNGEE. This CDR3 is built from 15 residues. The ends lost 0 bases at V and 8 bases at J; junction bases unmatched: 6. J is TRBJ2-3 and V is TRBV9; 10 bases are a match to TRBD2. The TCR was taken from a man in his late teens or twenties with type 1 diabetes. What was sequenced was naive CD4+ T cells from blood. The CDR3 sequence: CASSVDMSGGATQYF. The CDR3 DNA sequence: TGTGCCAGCAGCGTAGATATGAGCGGGGGGGCTACGCAGTATTTT.